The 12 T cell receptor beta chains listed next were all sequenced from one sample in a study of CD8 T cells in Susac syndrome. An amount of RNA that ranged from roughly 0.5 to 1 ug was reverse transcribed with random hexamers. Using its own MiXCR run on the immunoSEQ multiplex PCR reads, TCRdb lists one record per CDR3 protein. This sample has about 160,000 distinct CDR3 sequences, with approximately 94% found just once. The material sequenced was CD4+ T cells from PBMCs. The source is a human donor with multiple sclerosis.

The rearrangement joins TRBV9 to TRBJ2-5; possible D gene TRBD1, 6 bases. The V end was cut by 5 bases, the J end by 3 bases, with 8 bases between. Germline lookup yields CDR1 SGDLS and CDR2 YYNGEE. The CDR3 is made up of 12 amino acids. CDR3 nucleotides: TGTGCCAGCAGTCCAGGGGAAGAGACCCAGTACTTC. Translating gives CASSPGEETQYF. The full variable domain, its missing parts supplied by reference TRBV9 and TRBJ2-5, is DSGVTQTPKHLITATGQRVTLRCSPRSGDLSVYWYQQSLDQGLQFLIQYYNGEERAKGNILERFSAQQFPDLHSELNLSSLELGDSALYFCASSPGEETQYFGPGTRLLVL.

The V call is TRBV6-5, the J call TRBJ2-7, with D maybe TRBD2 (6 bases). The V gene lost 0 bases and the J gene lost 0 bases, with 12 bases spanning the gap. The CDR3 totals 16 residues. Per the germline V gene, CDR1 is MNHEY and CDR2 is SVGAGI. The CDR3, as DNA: TGTGCCAGCAGTTACTCTGGCGGAGGGAGCTCCTACGAGCAGTACTTC. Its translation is CASSYSGGGSSYEQYF.

The CDR3 loop is CASSAARDNEKLFF. In DNA form, the CDR3 reads TGTGCCAGCAGCGCGGCCCGGGACAATGAAAAACTGTTTTTT. The chain carries TRBV7-9 and TRBJ1-4; tentatively, D is TRBD1 (5 bases). Trimming removed 5 bases at V and 5 bases at J, with 12 bases between. The length of the CDR3 is 14 residues. The germline V gene has CDR1 SEHNR and CDR2 FQNEAQ (reference sequence).

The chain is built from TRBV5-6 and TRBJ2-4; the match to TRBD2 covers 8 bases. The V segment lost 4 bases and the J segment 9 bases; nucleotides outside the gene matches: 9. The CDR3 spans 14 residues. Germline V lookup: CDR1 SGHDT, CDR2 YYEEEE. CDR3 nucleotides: TGTGCCAGCAGCCCGGGAGGGGGAGCGGGCATTCAGTACTTC. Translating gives CASSPGGGAGIQYF.

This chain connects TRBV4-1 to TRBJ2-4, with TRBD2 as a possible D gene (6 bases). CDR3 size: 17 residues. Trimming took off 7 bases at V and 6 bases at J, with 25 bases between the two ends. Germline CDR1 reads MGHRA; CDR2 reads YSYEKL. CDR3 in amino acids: CASTKSHSGGGINIQYF. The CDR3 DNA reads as TGCGCCAGCACCAAAAGCCATTCCGGGGGTGGGATAAACATTCAGTACTTC.

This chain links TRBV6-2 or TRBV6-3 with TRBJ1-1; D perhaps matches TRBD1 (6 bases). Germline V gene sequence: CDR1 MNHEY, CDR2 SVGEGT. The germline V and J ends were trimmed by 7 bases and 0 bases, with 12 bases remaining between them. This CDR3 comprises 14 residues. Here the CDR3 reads CASNPGQLNTEAFF. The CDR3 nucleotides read TGTGCCAGCAACCCCGGACAGCTGAACACTGAAGCTTTCTTT.

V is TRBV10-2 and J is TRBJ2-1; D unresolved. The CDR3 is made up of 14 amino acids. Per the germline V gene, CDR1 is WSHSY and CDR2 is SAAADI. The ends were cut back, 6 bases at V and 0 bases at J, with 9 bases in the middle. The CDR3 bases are TGCGCCAGCAGAGAGCTTGGCTCCTACAATGAGCAGTTCTTC. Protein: CASRELGSYNEQFF.

DNA of the CDR3: TGCGCCAGCAGTGAGAACGGCCACGTAGGCTACACCTTC. It specifies CASSENGHVGYTF. The chain employs TRBV10-2 and TRBJ1-2; D gene uncertain. Trimming removed 2 bases from V and 8 bases from J, with 12 bases in between. The CDR3 runs to 13 residues. Germline V lookup: CDR1 WSHSY, CDR2 SAAADI.

The CDR3 protein is CASSLGRSTGELFF. CDR3 sequence (DNA): TGTGCCAGCAGCTTAGGTCGGTCCACCGGGGAGCTGTTTTTT. V gene TRBV7-8 combines with J gene TRBJ2-2; D remains unclear. This CDR3 spans 14 amino acids. In germline, CDR1 is SGHVS, CDR2 FQNEAQ. Trimming took 1 base from V and 4 from J, leaving 7 bases between them.

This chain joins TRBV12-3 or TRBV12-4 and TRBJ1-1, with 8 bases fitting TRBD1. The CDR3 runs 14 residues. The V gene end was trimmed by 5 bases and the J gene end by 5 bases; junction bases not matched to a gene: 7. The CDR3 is CASSRTGSWTEAFF. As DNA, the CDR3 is TGTGCCAGCAGTAGGACAGGGAGTTGGACTGAAGCTTTCTTT.

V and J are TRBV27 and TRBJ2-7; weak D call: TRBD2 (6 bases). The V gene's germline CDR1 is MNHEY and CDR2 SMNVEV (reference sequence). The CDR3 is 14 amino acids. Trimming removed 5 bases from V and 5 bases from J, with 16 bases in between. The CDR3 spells CASSGLIGPDEQYF. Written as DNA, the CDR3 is TGTGCCAGCAGTGGACTAATTGGCCCGGACGAGCAGTACTTC.

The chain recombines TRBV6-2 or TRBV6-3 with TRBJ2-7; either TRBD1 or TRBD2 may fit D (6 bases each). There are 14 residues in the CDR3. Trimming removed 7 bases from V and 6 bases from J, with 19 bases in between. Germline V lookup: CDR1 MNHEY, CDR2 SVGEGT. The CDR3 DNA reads TGTGCCAGCACCCACAGGACACCGGGGGCCGAGCAGTACTTC. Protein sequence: CASTHRTPGAEQYF.